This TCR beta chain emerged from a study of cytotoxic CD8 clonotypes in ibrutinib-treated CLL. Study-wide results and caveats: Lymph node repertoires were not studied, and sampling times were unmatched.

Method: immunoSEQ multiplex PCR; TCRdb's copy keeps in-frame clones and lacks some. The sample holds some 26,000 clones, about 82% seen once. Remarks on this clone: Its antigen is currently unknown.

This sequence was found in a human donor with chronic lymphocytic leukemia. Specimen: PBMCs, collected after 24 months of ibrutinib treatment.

Written as DNA, the CDR3 is TGTGCCAGTAGGGGACTAGACACCGGGGAGCTGTTTTTT. Translating it yields CASRGLDTGELFF. V gene TRBV19 combines with J gene TRBJ2-2; 8 bases map to TRBD2. The CDR3 has 13 amino acids. J lost 3 bases, V lost 6 bases, and 0 bases had no gene match. Germline V gene sequence: CDR1 LNHDA, CDR2 SQIVND (reference sequence).